This T cell receptor (beta chain) was found in a study of T cells in localized non-small cell lung cancer. General study findings and limits: An association was observed between higher blood T cell density and longer overall survival. Turning up in adjacent lung were a median approximately 58 of the top 100 tumor clones. Peak T cell clonality was found in uninvolved adjacent lung, exceeding tumor.

Note on this clone: Its antigen is not known.

This CDR3 spans 14 amino acids. Germline V gene lookup returns CDR1 GTSNPN and CDR2 SVGIG (reference sequence). Trimming took off 2 bases at V and 6 bases at J, with 13 bases between the two ends. Generated by immunoSEQ multiplex PCR, the TCRdb table keeps only in-frame clones and is missing some. This sample yields about 78,000 clones, of which about 83% are seen a single time; 2.8% belongs to the top ten. The sequencing here drew on peripheral blood, taken before any cancer treatment. This chain uses TRBV30 with TRBJ2-2; D remains unclear. This receptor was taken from a man aged 40 to 69 with stage I lung adenocarcinoma. Written as DNA, the CDR3 is TGTGCCTGGAGTTGGGGTACAGAGTCCGGGGAGCTGTTTTTT. Its protein is CAWSWGTESGELFF.